Below, 18 T cell receptor beta chains from the same sample are listed, as sequenced in a study of shared clonotypes between healthy human individuals. Profiled with immunoSEQ multiplex PCR; TCRdb holds only in-frame clones, not every one. The table records more than 2 million clones, almost 96% of them present only once. Sequenced sample: naive CD4+ T cells sorted from blood. Specified subset: CD45RA+ positively selected. The source of these receptors is a man younger than 35 in good health.

The chain has TRBV5-6 and TRBJ2-3, with D possibly TRBD2 on 6 matching bases. Germline V gene data show CDR1 as SGHDT and CDR2 as YYEEEE. This CDR3 has 15 amino acids. Trimming took off 7 bases at V and 1 base at J, with 16 bases between the two ends. The CDR3 DNA sequence: TGTGCCAGCGGGGCTAGATGGAGGGGCACAGATACGCAGTATTTT. Translation gives CASGARWRGTDTQYF. The full variable domain, in which reference TRBV5-6 and TRBJ2-3 provide the parts outside the CDR3, is DAGVTQSPTHLIKTRGQQVTLRCSPKSGHDTVSWYQQALGQGPQFIFQYYEEEERQRGNFPDRFSGHQFPNYSSELNVNALLLGDSALYLCASGARWRGTDTQYFGPGTRLTVL.

The gene calls are TRBV10-3 and TRBJ2-1, with TRBD2 matching over 9 bases. This CDR3 is 15 amino acids long. V was pared by 7 bases and J by 3 bases, with 7 bases of the junction left unmatched. Germline lookup yields CDR1 ENHRY and CDR2 SYGVKD. CDR3 amino acids: CAITARGGGYNEQFF. The CDR3 region has the DNA TGTGCCATCACCGCACGCGGGGGGGGCTACAATGAGCAGTTCTTC.

The chain recombines TRBV7-2 with TRBJ1-2; unclear D gene. Trimming pared 1 base from V and 8 bases from J, leaving 5 bases between. The CDR3 is 11 residues long. From germline, CDR1 is SGHTA and CDR2 FQGNSA. This CDR3 is CASSLVEGYTF. The CDR3 DNA is TGTGCCAGCAGCTTAGTGGAGGGCTACACCTTC.

Points on this clone: This sample also contains other DNA sequences that code for the same CDR3. The chain joins TRBV5-1 to TRBJ2-7; 8 nucleotides line up with TRBD2. Germline CDR1 reads SGHRS; CDR2 reads YFSETQ. The length of the CDR3 is 14 residues. V gave up 3 bases and J gave up 0 bases; unmatched junction bases: 2. The DNA for the CDR3 is TGCGCCAGCAGCTCTGGGACTAGCTCCTACGAGCAGTACTTC. It codes for CASSSGTSSYEQYF.

J is TRBJ2-7 and V is TRBV5-8, with 9 bases identical to TRBD1. Trimming cost V 5 bases and J 5 bases; bases outside gene matches: 14. The CDR3 consists of 16 residues. Germline V gene data show CDR1 as SGHTS and CDR2 as YDEGEE. The chain's CDR3 is CASSRLGGTGRNEQYF. The CDR3 nucleotides read TGTGCCAGCAGTCGACTTGGCGGGACAGGGAGGAACGAGCAGTACTTC. The full variable domain, its missing parts supplied by reference TRBV5-8 and TRBJ2-7, is EAGVTQSPTHLIKTRGQQATLRCSPISGHTSVYWYQQALGLGLQFLLWYDEGEERNRGNFPPRFSGRQFPNYSSELNVNALELEDSALYLCASSRLGGTGRNEQYFGPGTRLTVT.

The chain combines TRBV18 with TRBJ2-7; TRBD1 is a possible D gene (5 bases). Germline loops: CDR1 KGHSH, CDR2 LQKENI. V shed 2 bases and J shed 0 bases, with 11 bases lying between them. This CDR3 has 15 residues. The CDR3 DNA is TGTGCCAGCTCACCATATCAGGGTGGCTCCTACGAGCAGTACTTC. It codes for CASSPYQGGSYEQYF.

The CDR3 is CASPPFRDSSYEQYF. The CDR3 DNA reads as TGTGCCAGCCCCCCTTTCCGGGACAGCTCCTACGAGCAGTACTTC. The J gene is TRBJ2-7, the V gene TRBV6-1; 7 nucleotides align to TRBD1. The CDR3 extends over 15 amino acids. The germline V gene has CDR1 MNHNS and CDR2 SASEGT. V lost 8 bases and J lost 0; bases outside the gene matches: 10.

The chain links TRBV30 to TRBJ1-6, with 8 positions matching TRBD1. V dropped 4 bases and J dropped 13; count of bases not matched to a gene: 12. Germline loops: CDR1 GTSNPN, CDR2 SVGIG (reference sequence). CDR3 length equals 14 residues. The CDR3 coding sequence is TGTGCCTGGACAATCGGACAGGGTTCCCTTCCCCTCCACTTT. The encoded protein is CAWTIGQGSLPLHF.

The chain employs TRBV5-1 and TRBJ1-5; D is unclear. Trimming took 1 base from V and 5 from J, leaving 7 bases between them. Germline CDR1 SGHRS, CDR2 YFSETQ. This CDR3 spans 13 amino acids. CDR3 protein: CASSLTYDQPQHF. In DNA form, the CDR3 reads TGCGCCAGCAGCTTGACGTACGATCAGCCCCAGCATTTT.

This chain connects TRBV10-3 to TRBJ2-7; TRBD1 matches at 7 bases. The ends lost 3 bases at V and 0 bases at J; junction bases unmatched: 8. The germline CDR1 and CDR2 sequences are ENHRY and SYGVKD. CDR3 length: 16 residues. The CDR3 reads CAISDTGATSSYEQYF. CDR3 in DNA: TGTGCCATCAGTGACACAGGGGCAACCTCCTCCTACGAGCAGTACTTC.

This sequence joins TRBV7-3 and TRBJ2-7; tentatively, D is TRBD1 (5 bases). The CDR3 totals 17 residues. V lost 5 bases to trimming and J lost 5 bases, with 25 bases between them. Germline values: CDR1 SGHTA, CDR2 FQGTGA. The CDR3 sequence is CASSLLPPGQGTHEQYF. The CDR3 bases are TGTGCCAGCAGCCTGCTACCCCCAGGGCAGGGTACCCACGAGCAGTACTTC. Combining the CDR3 with reference TRBV7-3 and TRBJ2-7 gives the whole variable domain GAGVSQTPSNKVTEKGKYVELRCDPISGHTALYWYRQSLGQGPEFLIYFQGTGAADDSGLPNDRFFAVRPEGSVSTLKIQRTERGDSAVYLCASSLLPPGQGTHEQYFGPGTRLTVT.

The genes are TRBV7-9 and TRBJ2-1; 10 positions match TRBD2. This CDR3 spans 18 amino acids. V shed 4 bases and J 5 bases; nucleotides not matched to a gene: 14. Germline lookup yields CDR1 SEHNR and CDR2 FQNEAQ (reference sequence). This CDR3 is CASSSPTGLAGVDNEQFF. As DNA, the CDR3 is TGTGCCAGCAGCTCCCCGACCGGTCTAGCGGGAGTGGACAATGAGCAGTTCTTC.

V and J are TRBV13 and TRBJ1-3; TRBD1 might be the D (6 bases). This CDR3 region has 15 residues. Germline lookup yields CDR1 PRHDT and CDR2 FYEKMQ (reference sequence). V was cut by 6 bases and J by 3 bases, with 15 bases left in between. CDR3 residues: CASRIVGGYGNTIYF. CDR3 in DNA: TGTGCCAGCAGGATAGTAGGGGGGTATGGAAACACCATATATTTT.

The chain joins TRBV27 to TRBJ1-1; D may be TRBD1 (5 bases). V shed 10 bases and J shed 1 base, with 13 bases lying between them. CDR3 size: 13 residues. The germline V gene has CDR1 MNHEY and CDR2 SMNVEV (reference sequence). CDR3 in amino acids: CATRGLGNTEAFF. DNA for the CDR3: TGTGCCACACGGGGGTTAGGGAACACTGAAGCTTTCTTT.

This rearrangement joins TRBV11-1 to TRBJ1-3; D not resolved. V was shortened by 3 bases and J by 0 bases, with 12 bases between the two germline ends. Germline V lookup: CDR1 SGHAT, CDR2 FQDESV (reference sequence). The CDR3 has 16 amino acids. The CDR3 DNA follows: TGTGCCAGCAGCTTTCATGGACGTTCCTCTGGAAACACCATATATTTT. The encoded protein is CASSFHGRSSGNTIYF.

This rearrangement joins TRBV2 to TRBJ1-2; D possibly corresponds to TRBD1 (6 bases). Deletions cut 2 bases from V and 4 bases from J, with 11 bases between. The CDR3 runs 14 residues. Germline CDR1 and CDR2: SNHLY and FYNNEI. The chain's CDR3 is CASSESRTAYGYTF. CDR3 DNA sequence: TGTGCCAGCAGTGAATCGCGGACAGCCTATGGCTACACCTTC.

The chain joins TRBV2 to TRBJ1-6; no firm D call. V was cut by 2 bases and J by 7 bases, with 9 bases left in between. CDR1 SNHLY and CDR2 FYNNEI come from the germline V gene. CDR3 size: 14 residues. DNA for the CDR3: TGTGCCAGCAGTGAAAACGGTGGGAATTCACCCCTCCACTTT. Translation gives CASSENGGNSPLHF.

On this clone: The sample carries other DNA sequences with the same CDR3. CDR3 in amino acids: CASSVGGVMNTEAFF. CDR3 in DNA: TGTGCCAGCAGCGTAGGAGGAGTTATGAACACTGAAGCTTTCTTT. The chain uses TRBV9 and TRBJ1-1; D gene unclear. In germline, CDR1 is SGDLS, CDR2 YYNGEE. Trimming removed 0 bases at V and 0 bases at J, with 9 bases between. The CDR3 spans 15 residues.